Sequencing of this T cell receptor (beta chain) was carried out in a study of shared clonotypes between healthy human individuals. General study findings and limits: Four donors showed sharing of approximately 5% of naive CD4 clonotypes. Investigators collected only blood, and repertoires in tissues likely differ.

Healthy and HIV-negative, the adult donors had no recent acute infections or vaccinations. This clone was observed a few times. Its antigen remains unidentified. Deletions cut 8 bases from V and 5 bases from J, with 18 bases between. The CDR3 covers 13 residues. Germline CDR1 reads SQVTM; CDR2 reads ANQGSEA. Repertoires were generated with immunoSEQ multiplex PCR, while TCRdb's copy carries only in-frame clones and drops some. The sample comprises about 1.5 million clones, approximately 98% of which are singletons, and approximately 0.45% rests with the top ten. What was sequenced was naive CD4+ T cells sorted from blood. Subset: CD45RA+ positively selected. V usage is TRBV29-1 and J usage is TRBJ2-5, with D perhaps TRBD2 (5 bases). This sequence was found in a man in his thirties or forties in good health. CDR3 protein: CSSQPLAGETQYF. The CDR3 region has the DNA TGCAGCTCCCAGCCCCTAGCTGGGGAGACCCAGTACTTC.